Listed here are 25 T cell receptor beta chains from one sample, sequenced in a study of Graves' ophthalmopathy and Graves' hyperthyroidism. RNA transcripts were the source from which TCR beta CDR3 regions were amplified. Following a first-round RT-PCR that used HTBI primers, a second-round multiplex PCR was carried out. Each CDR3 protein gets one entry after TCRdb re-called the multiplex PCR reads with MiXCR. The data contain about 160,000 distinct CDR3 sequences, more than 30% of them singletons. The source material was peripheral blood. Receptor source: a woman aged 40-49 years with Graves' ophthalmopathy.

This clonotype was detected ten times or more. V usage is TRBV14 and J usage is TRBJ2-2, with 7 bases that match TRBD1. This CDR3 comprises 15 residues. V lost 3 bases to trimming and J lost 6 bases; unmatched junction nucleotides: 7. The germline CDR1 and CDR2 sequences are SGHDN and FVKESK. CDR3 sequence (DNA): TGTGCCAGCAGCCACTTGACAGGGTTGCCCGGGGAGCTGTTTTTT. This codes for CASSHLTGLPGELFF.

This clonotype has just a few counts. The chain combines TRBV6-1 with TRBJ1-6; 7 positions agree with TRBD1. This CDR3 comprises 14 residues. Germline V gene lookup returns CDR1 MNHNS and CDR2 SASEGT. Germline trimming cut 7 bases from V and 7 bases from J; bases unmatched to any gene: 7. CDR3 amino acids: CASNPGTANSPLHF. In nucleotides, the CDR3 is TGTGCCAGCAACCCCGGGACAGCAAATTCACCCCTCCACTTT.

This clonotype was recorded at least ten times. This chain links TRBV6-5 with TRBJ2-2; 10 bases align to TRBD1. V lost 7 bases and J lost 7; bases outside the gene matches: 6. CDR1 MNHEY and CDR2 SVGAGI come from the germline V gene. This CDR3 contains 14 residues. The CDR3: CASITDRGHGELFF. The CDR3, as DNA: TGTGCCAGCATCACAGACAGGGGGCACGGGGAGCTGTTTTTT.

The chain has TRBV6-1 and TRBJ2-7; D remains ambiguous. V was cut by 6 bases and J by 6 bases, with 21 bases left in between. The CDR3 contains 15 residues. Germline values: CDR1 MNHNS, CDR2 SASEGT. For the CDR3, the DNA is TGTGCCAGCAGCCCCCACACGCCTTACACGTTCGAGCAGTACTTC. This translates into CASSPHTPYTFEQYF.

This clonotype was recorded many times. The chain combines TRBV9 with TRBJ1-3, with TRBD1 as a possible D gene (6 bases). The germline V gene encodes CDR1 SGDLS and CDR2 YYNGEE. Trimming removed 0 bases at V and 2 bases at J, with 12 bases between. CDR3 length: 16 amino acids. CDR3 residues: CASSVVDRPTGNTIYF. CDR3 nucleotides: TGTGCCAGCAGCGTAGTTGACAGGCCGACTGGAAACACCATATATTTT. The full variable domain, completed using reference TRBV9 and TRBJ1-3, is DSGVTQTPKHLITATGQRVTLRCSPRSGDLSVYWYQQSLDQGLQFLIQYYNGEERAKGNILERFSAQQFPDLHSELNLSSLELGDSALYFCASSVVDRPTGNTIYFGEGSWLTVV.

This clonotype was counted many times. The CDR3 coding sequence is TGTGCCAGCAGCCAAGATAAATCCTCGGTTGGCGAGCAGTACTTC. Encoded protein: CASSQDKSSVGEQYF. The rearrangement uses TRBV4-2 and TRBJ2-7; no clear D. The germline V gene has CDR1 LGHNA and CDR2 YNFKEQ. Trimming shortened V by 0 bases and J by 6 bases, and 15 bases separated the two germline ends. This CDR3 spans 15 amino acids.

This clonotype appeared many times. The V call is TRBV14, the J call TRBJ1-2; perhaps TRBD1 as D (5 bases). CDR3 length: 14 residues. Between the trimmed V and J ends, which lost 2 bases and 8 bases, there was a span of 15 bases. Germline-derived CDR1 and CDR2 are SGHDN and FVKESK. The CDR3 coding sequence is TGTGCCAGCAGCCAAATTCTAGGGGCCTGGGGCTACACCTTC. Protein product: CASSQILGAWGYTF.

The CDR3 reads CAISDPAPGGEQYF. For the CDR3, the DNA is TGTGCCATCAGTGACCCGGCCCCAGGAGGCGAGCAGTACTTC. The chain couples TRBV10-3 to TRBJ2-7, with D possibly being TRBD2 (5 bases). The CDR3 is 14 amino acids. Looked up from germline, CDR1 is ENHRY and CDR2 is SYGVKD. Trimming took 3 bases from V and 6 from J, leaving 15 bases between them.

In DNA form, the CDR3 reads TGTGCCAGCAGTGAAGGGGACGGCTCCTACGAGCAGTACTTC. Protein sequence: CASSEGDGSYEQYF. V and J are TRBV6-1 and TRBJ2-7; D may correspond to TRBD1 or TRBD2 (5 bases each). The CDR3 is 14 amino acids. V was shortened by 1 base and J by 0 bases, with 7 bases between the two germline ends. Germline V CDR1 and CDR2: MNHNS, SASEGT.

The rearrangement joins TRBV19 to TRBJ1-1; TRBD1 might be the D (6 bases). The V and J ends lost 1 base and 10 bases respectively, with 7 bases between them. The CDR3 consists of 11 residues. In germline, CDR1 is LNHDA, CDR2 SQIVND (reference sequence). The CDR3 region is CASSIGQVAFF. Here the CDR3 DNA reads TGTGCCAGTAGTATAGGACAGGTAGCTTTCTTT.

This sequence joins TRBV20-1 and TRBJ2-7; 11 bases are shared with TRBD2. The CDR3 totals 15 residues. V gave up 3 bases and J gave up 3 bases; unmatched junction bases: 7. Germline CDR1 reads DFQATT; CDR2 reads SNEGSKA (reference sequence). CDR3 nucleotide sequence: TGCAGTGCTAGGGACTGGACTAGCGGGTTCTACGAGCAGTACTTC. Amino acid sequence: CSARDWTSGFYEQYF.

This clonotype was found many times. The chain links TRBV11-2 to TRBJ1-3; D is ambiguous. The germline V and J ends were trimmed by 5 bases and 0 bases, with 17 bases remaining between them. CDR1 and CDR2 from the germline V gene are SGHAT and FQNNGV. CDR3 length: 17 amino acids. The CDR3 protein is CASSPEMYRSSGNTIYF. CDR3 bases: TGTGCCAGCAGCCCCGAAATGTACCGGAGCTCTGGAAACACCATATATTTT.

This clonotype was seen repeatedly, ten times or more. The V and J genes are TRBV5-1 and TRBJ2-7; tentative D call: TRBD1 (7 bases). Trimming shortened V by 2 bases and J by 1 base, and 10 bases separated the two germline ends. Germline V gives CDR1 SGHRS, CDR2 YFSETQ. The CDR3 runs to 14 residues. CDR3 protein: CASSFAGQSYEQYF. The CDR3 nucleotides read TGCGCCAGCAGCTTTGCGGGACAGTCCTACGAGCAGTACTTC.

This clonotype has a count of ten or more. The chain is built from TRBV12-3 or TRBV12-4 and TRBJ2-5; 7 bases align to TRBD2. V was pared by 7 bases and J by 7 bases, with 15 bases of the junction left unmatched. The CDR3 extends over 15 amino acids. In DNA form, the CDR3 reads TGTGCCAGCACCCTACGGAGGGAGGGGTTAGGGACCCAGTACTTC. Translation: CASTLRREGLGTQYF.

This clonotype occurred many times. The V gene is TRBV29-1, the J gene TRBJ2-7, with D perhaps TRBD2 (6 bases). The V gene lost 3 bases and the J gene lost 6 bases, with 15 bases spanning the gap. The CDR3 has 13 residues. Germline V gene lookup returns CDR1 SQVTM and CDR2 ANQGSEA. CDR3 loop: CSVEPGRGGEQYF. In DNA, the CDR3 is TGCAGCGTTGAGCCGGGCCGGGGAGGCGAGCAGTACTTC.

The CDR3 nucleotides read TGTGCCAGCAGTGAAGAAGCGGGAGCGGTATCCGGGGAGCTGTTTTTT. This translates into CASSEEAGAVSGELFF. The rearrangement links TRBV6-1 to TRBJ2-2; 8 positions agree with TRBD2. This CDR3 contains 16 residues. After removal of 1 base from V and 6 bases from J, the junction contained 7 bases not matched to a gene. CDR1 is MNHNS, CDR2 SASEGT, per germline.

This clonotype occurred many times. The rearrangement joins TRBV7-2 to TRBJ2-7; possibly TRBD1 for D (6 bases). CDR1 and CDR2 (germline): SGHTA, FQGNSA. Trimming shortened V by 1 base and J by 0 bases, and 10 bases separated the two germline ends. The CDR3 is 15 residues long. This CDR3 reads CASSLVSDSSYEQYF. The CDR3 DNA is TGTGCCAGCAGCTTAGTGTCGGACAGCTCCTACGAGCAGTACTTC. Variable domain in full (rest from reference TRBV7-2 and TRBJ2-7): GAGVSQSPSNKVTEKGKDVELRCDPISGHTALYWYRQSLGQGLEFLIYFQGNSAPDKSGLPSDRFSAERTGGSVSTLTIQRTQQEDSAVYLCASSLVSDSSYEQYFGPGTRLTVT.

This clonotype was seen many times. The V and J genes are TRBV29-1 and TRBJ1-1; tentatively, D is TRBD1 (5 bases). The CDR3 covers 12 residues. The V gene's germline CDR1 is SQVTM and CDR2 ANQGSEA. V shed 6 bases and J shed 3 bases, with 11 bases lying between them. CDR3 in DNA: TGCAGCGTGGCAGGGTCGTACACTGAAGCTTTCTTT. Amino acid sequence: CSVAGSYTEAFF.

The V gene is TRBV6-1, the J gene TRBJ2-7; perhaps D is TRBD1 or TRBD2 (5 bases each). The CDR3 runs to 13 residues. The germline CDR1 and CDR2 sequences are MNHNS and SASEGT. V lost 6 bases, J lost 3 bases, and 12 bases lay in between. The CDR3 region is CASSRDGNYEQYF. CDR3 DNA: TGTGCCAGCAGCCGGGACGGGAACTACGAGCAGTACTTC.

The sample holds many counts of this clonotype. The chain combines TRBV6-5 with TRBJ1-2, with TRBD1 matching 9 bases. The CDR3 totals 16 residues. J gave up 2 bases and V 5 bases, and 9 bases lay outside the gene matches. Germline CDR1 and CDR2: MNHEY and SVGAGI. The CDR3 here is CASSTLPGQGNYGYTF. The CDR3 DNA reads as TGTGCCAGCAGTACCTTACCCGGACAGGGGAACTATGGCTACACCTTC.

There are many counts of this clonotype. The V gene is TRBV28, the J gene TRBJ2-7; possible D gene TRBD1, 6 bases. This CDR3 contains 11 residues. Germline V gene sequence: CDR1 MDHEN, CDR2 SYDVKM. The germline V and J ends were trimmed by 7 bases and 2 bases, with 6 bases remaining between them. CDR3 in amino acids: CASKGAYEQYF. DNA for the CDR3: TGTGCCAGCAAGGGGGCCTACGAGCAGTACTTC.

Only a few counts were recorded for this clonotype. This chain joins TRBV6-2 or TRBV6-3 and TRBJ1-2; D is undetermined. V was trimmed by 4 bases and J by 5 bases, leaving 8 bases between them. Germline V gene sequence: CDR1 MNHEY, CDR2 SVGEGT. The CDR3 is 12 amino acids. CDR3 residues: CASSLGPYGYTF. The DNA for the CDR3 is TGTGCCAGCAGTTTAGGACCATATGGCTACACCTTC.

Here the CDR3 reads CASSGTDYSPLHF. CDR3 coding DNA: TGTGCCAGTAGTGGGACAGATTATTCACCCCTCCACTTT. The chain recombines TRBV19 with TRBJ1-6, with TRBD1 matching over 7 bases. With V trimmed by 5 bases and J by 8 bases, 3 bases remained unmatched. Germline loops: CDR1 LNHDA, CDR2 SQIVND (reference sequence). This CDR3 spans 13 amino acids.

This clonotype appeared many times. The chain couples TRBV28 to TRBJ1-2, with 7 bases fitting TRBD1. The CDR3 runs to 13 residues. V trimming: 5 bases; J trimming: 4 bases; junction bases outside the gene matches: 4. CDR1 MDHEN and CDR2 SYDVKM come from the germline V gene. The CDR3 DNA sequence: TGTGCCAGCAGTGAGGGACAGTTCTATGGCTACACCTTC. It yields the protein CASSEGQFYGYTF.

This clonotype has at least ten counts. The rearrangement joins TRBV7-8 to TRBJ1-1; no clear D. The V gene's germline CDR1 is SGHVS and CDR2 FQNEAQ. CDR3 size: 12 residues. The germline V and J ends were trimmed by 5 bases and 7 bases, with 11 bases remaining between them. Here the CDR3 reads CASSRGEDEAFF. The CDR3 region has the DNA TGTGCCAGCAGCCGTGGGGAGGATGAAGCTTTCTTT.